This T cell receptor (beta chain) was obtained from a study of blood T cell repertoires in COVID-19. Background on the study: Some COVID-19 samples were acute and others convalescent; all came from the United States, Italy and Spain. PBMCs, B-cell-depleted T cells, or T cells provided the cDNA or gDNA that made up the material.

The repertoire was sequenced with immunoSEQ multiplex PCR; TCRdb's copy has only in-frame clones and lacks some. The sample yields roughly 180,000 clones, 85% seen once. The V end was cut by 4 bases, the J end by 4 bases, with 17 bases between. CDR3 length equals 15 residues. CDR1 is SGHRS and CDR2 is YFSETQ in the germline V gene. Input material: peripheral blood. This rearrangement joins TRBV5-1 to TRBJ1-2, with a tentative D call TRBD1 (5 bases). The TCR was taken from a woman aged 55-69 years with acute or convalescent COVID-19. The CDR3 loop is CASSHHEVGLYGYTF. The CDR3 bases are TGCGCCAGCAGCCATCACGAGGTGGGACTCTATGGCTACACCTTC. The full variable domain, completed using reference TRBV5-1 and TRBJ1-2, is KAGVTQTPRYLIKTRGQQVTLSCSPISGHRSVSWYQQTPGQGLQFLFEYFSETQRNKGNFPGRFSGRQFSNSRSEMNVSTLELGDSALYLCASSHHEVGLYGYTFGSGTRLTVV.